A selection of T cell receptor beta chains follows, all from one sample in a study of naive and memory T cell subsets. TCRdb independently ran MiXCR on the UMI-ligation and nested PCR reads; one entry per CDR3 protein. The table shows roughly 100,000 distinct CDR3 sequences, with about 14% occurring only once. The material sequenced was naive CD8+ T cells from blood. The receptors originated from a human donor in good health. CDR3s include the opening cysteine and the closing phenylalanine or tryptophan. A D gene is named only where the DNA matches it firmly. The size field is filled for only some rows; it gives once, few, many or a size class.

J	V	D	size	DNA	CDR3
TRBJ2-2	TRBV11-2	TRBD1	-	TGTGCCAGCAGCTCCCACAGGGGGCCGAACACCGGGGAGCTGTTTTTT	CASSSHRGPNTGELFF
TRBJ2-1	TRBV6-2/TRBV6-3	TRBD2	-	TGTGCCAGCAGTTTCCAGAGCGGGAGCCAAAATGAGCAGTTCTTC	CASSFQSGSQNEQFF
TRBJ1-1	TRBV28	-	-	TGTGCCAGCTCCCGGACAGAACCGACTGAAGCTTTCTTT	CASSRTEPTEAFF
TRBJ2-7	TRBV14	TRBD2	-	TGTGCCAGCAGCCAAATAAGGAGCGGGAGTTCATACGAGCAGTACTTC	CASSQIRSGSSYEQYF
TRBJ2-7	TRBV20-1	-	many	TGCAGTGCTAGAGGCGTAGCTGGATACGAGCAGTACTTC	CSARGVAGYEQYF
TRBJ2-7	TRBV12-3/TRBV12-4	-	-	TGTGCCAGCAGCGGTTATCTTGCCTACGAGCAGTACTTC	CASSGYLAYEQYF
TRBJ2-1	TRBV9	-	-	TGTGCCAGCAGCGTAGGAATGGGTGAGCAGTTCTTC	CASSVGMGEQFF
TRBJ2-1	TRBV20-1	-	-	TGCAGTGCTAGGCGAGGGTTCTTC	CSARRGFF
TRBJ1-5	TRBV7-8	TRBD1	-	TGTGCCAGCAGCTTTTATAGGGGGCGCGATCAGCCCCAGCATTTT	CASSFYRGRDQPQHF
TRBJ2-1	TRBV7-9	-	few	TGTGCCAGCAGCTTAACCGGGGGCCGCTCCTACAATGAGCAGTTCTTC	CASSLTGGRSYNEQFF
TRBJ2-2	TRBV20-1	TRBD2	many	TGCAGTGCTTCAGATAGCGGGAGGACCGGGGAGCTGTTTTTT	CSASDSGRTGELFF
TRBJ2-1	TRBV6-2/TRBV6-3	-	many	TGTGCCAGCAGTTACTCGAAAGGGGCGTTTCTTGACGATGAGCAGTTCTTC	CASSYSKGAFLDDEQFF
TRBJ2-7	TRBV7-8	TRBD1	-	TGTGCCAGCAGCTTTCCCCCGACAGGGAATTACGAGCAGTACTTC	CASSFPPTGNYEQYF
TRBJ2-3	TRBV6-5	TRBD1	many	TGTGCCAGCAGCCTTGACAGGGGCGGACAAACAGATACGCAGTATTTT	CASSLDRGGQTDTQYF
TRBJ2-1	TRBV6-5	-	-	TGTGCCAGCAGCCCTTTTAAAGGACGGGGGTGGCAGTTCTTC	CASSPFKGRGWQFF
TRBJ1-1	TRBV7-6	-	-	TGTGCCAGCAGCTTATTAGGCGGGGAGAACACTGAAGCTTTCTTT	CASSLLGGENTEAFF
TRBJ2-7	TRBV29-1	-	many	TGCAGCGTTGAATTGAGCGGGACAAGCTCCTACGAGCAGTACTTC	CSVELSGTSSYEQYF
TRBJ2-1	TRBV12-3/TRBV12-4	TRBD2	few	TGTGCCAGCAGTTTACCGGGACTAGCGTTCAATGAGCAGTTCTTC	CASSLPGLAFNEQFF
TRBJ1-2	TRBV6-6	-	-	TGTGCCAGCATCCTATACCCCGTGGAGAGAAACCTCTATGGCTACACCTTC	CASILYPVERNLYGYTF
TRBJ1-5	TRBV15	-	many	TGTGCCACCAGCAGAGAATGGGGAACCTTAAATCAGCCCCAGCATTTT	CATSREWGTLNQPQHF
TRBJ1-1	TRBV5-1	-	-	TGCGCCAGCAGTTTGATCCCGGATCAGGCTTTCTTT	CASSLIPDQAFF
TRBJ2-1	TRBV12-3/TRBV12-4	-	-	TGTGCCAGCACCCCTAACAATGAGCGTTATTGGCAGTTCTTC	CASTPNNERYWQFF
TRBJ1-5	TRBV3-1	TRBD1	-	TGTGCCAGCAGCCCGACAGGGGCCGCTCAGCCCCAGCATTTT	CASSPTGAAQPQHF
TRBJ2-7	TRBV4-2	-	few	TGTGCCACCTCCCCGGGGGAGAGCTACGAGCAGTACTTC	CATSPGESYEQYF
TRBJ2-1	TRBV28	TRBD2	once	TGTGCCAGCAGTGGGGGGACTAGTCACAATGAGCAGTTCTTC	CASSGGTSHNEQFF
TRBJ2-4	TRBV6-5	-	-	TGTGCCAGCAGTTACTCCCGACAGGCCGACGAAAACATTCAGTACTTC	CASSYSRQADENIQYF
TRBJ2-5	TRBV14	-	many	TGTGCCAGCAGCCACATGCTAAGCGAAGAGACCCAGTACTTC	CASSHMLSEETQYF
TRBJ1-6	TRBV15	-	few	TGTGCCACCTCTCCCGGGACCACTTCACCCCTCCACTTT	CATSPGTTSPLHF
TRBJ2-1	TRBV5-6	-	-	TGTGCCAGCGGGGTTTATGAGCAGTTCTTC	CASGVYEQFF
TRBJ2-5	TRBV4-3	-	-	TGCGCCAGCAGCCAAGATTCGACTTACCGGGCCCAGTACTTC	CASSQDSTYRAQYF
TRBJ1-6	TRBV5-1	-	few	TGCGCCAGCGGCCCGGGGCCCTATAATTCACCCCTCCACTTT	CASGPGPYNSPLHF
TRBJ2-7	TRBV5-1	-	many	TGCGCCAGCAGCTTGGCACAGGCCTCCTACGAGCAGTACTTC	CASSLAQASYEQYF
TRBJ2-7	TRBV29-1	-	few	TGCAGCATCTCAGGCTTAGTGGGGACAATAAGTTACGAGCAGTACTTC	CSISGLVGTISYEQYF
TRBJ2-1	TRBV14	TRBD2	-	TGTGCCAGCAGCCCGGGGACTAGTTCTATCGATGAGCAGTTCTTC	CASSPGTSSIDEQFF
TRBJ1-2	TRBV28	-	few	TGTGCCAGCAGCCCCTGGACCACCGGTACCGGCTACACCTTC	CASSPWTTGTGYTF
TRBJ2-1	TRBV7-9	-	-	TGTGCCAGCAGCCCCCTTAGGGGGGACAACCCGGGCTCCTACAATGAGCAGTTCTTC	CASSPLRGDNPGSYNEQFF
TRBJ2-5	TRBV11-2	-	few	TGTGCCAGCAGCTCCCGGGGAGAAGAGACCCAGTACTTC	CASSSRGEETQYF
TRBJ1-5	TRBV4-3	-	-	TGCGCCAGCAGCCAAGATTGGCATGTCGGGAATCAGCCCCAGCATTTT	CASSQDWHVGNQPQHF
TRBJ2-6	TRBV7-8	TRBD1	-	TGTGCCAGCAGCTCCGGACAGGGGGAGTCTGGGGCCAACGTCCTGACTTTC	CASSSGQGESGANVLTF
TRBJ2-7	TRBV30	TRBD1	-	TGTGCCTGGACCCCGGGACAGGGGTTGACAGAACAGTACTTC	CAWTPGQGLTEQYF
TRBJ1-1	TRBV6-2/TRBV6-3	-	-	TGTGCCAGCAGCCCCGGGGGCCCATTCAACTCTCTGGAAAACACTGAAGCTTTCTTT	CASSPGGPFNSLENTEAFF
TRBJ1-5	TRBV4-3	-	many	TGCGCCAGCAGCCAAGATGCGGGGGACTTCAATCAGCCCCAGCATTTT	CASSQDAGDFNQPQHF
TRBJ2-2	TRBV7-9	-	-	TGTGCCAGCAGCTTACCCAGCGGGAACACCGGGGAGCTGTTTTTT	CASSLPSGNTGELFF
TRBJ2-2	TRBV29-1	-	-	TGCACCCTCATGGAGAACACCGGGGAGCTGTTTTTT	CTLMENTGELFF
TRBJ2-5	TRBV4-3	TRBD1	-	TGCGCCAGCAGTGTCCAGGACAGGGCTCAAGAGACCCAGTACTTC	CASSVQDRAQETQYF
TRBJ2-1	TRBV6-2/TRBV6-3	-	-	TGTGCCAGCAGTTACTCGAGCTATGAGCAGTTCTTC	CASSYSSYEQFF
TRBJ2-5	TRBV4-3	-	many	TGCGCCAGCAGCCAAGATAGGACCGCGTTAACCCAGTACTTC	CASSQDRTALTQYF
TRBJ2-3	TRBV15	TRBD2	-	TGTGCCACCAGCAGAGACCGAGGGCTAGCGGGAATCAATACGCAGTATTTT	CATSRDRGLAGINTQYF
TRBJ2-1	TRBV11-1	TRBD1	-	TGTGCCAGCAGCTTAGCCGGACAGGTCGGGAATGAGCAGTTCTTC	CASSLAGQVGNEQFF
TRBJ1-3	TRBV29-1	-	-	TGCAGCGTTGAAGGGTGGGACCTCCTCTCTGGAAACACCATATATTTT	CSVEGWDLLSGNTIYF
TRBJ1-5	TRBV20-1	-	many	TGCAGTGCTAGGAACCTAAATCAGCCCCAGCATTTT	CSARNLNQPQHF
TRBJ2-1	TRBV6-2/TRBV6-3	TRBD2	few	TGTGCCAGCAGTTACGAGGAGGGAGGGCCTGATAGCAATGAGCAGTTCTTC	CASSYEEGGPDSNEQFF
TRBJ1-1	TRBV27	-	-	TGTGCCAGCAGCCAAAACAGGGAAGCTTTCTTT	CASSQNREAFF
TRBJ1-1	TRBV6-6	-	-	TGTGCCAGCAGGACCCTATTGAACACTGAAGCTTTCTTT	CASRTLLNTEAFF
TRBJ2-7	TRBV2	-	-	TGTGCCAGCACTTGGTCTAGCGCGACCTACGAGCAGTACTTC	CASTWSSATYEQYF
TRBJ2-3	TRBV15	TRBD2	-	TGTGCCACCAGCAGAGAGGTGTCCGGGGCTAGCGGGGGCACAGATACGCAGTATTTT	CATSREVSGASGGTDTQYF
TRBJ2-7	TRBV29-1	TRBD2	few	TGCAGCGTTGTGGGGCTAGCGGACACCTACGAGCAGTACTTC	CSVVGLADTYEQYF
TRBJ2-3	TRBV10-2	-	-	TGCGCCAGCAGTGAGCCCCGAGGGACGGAGCAGTATTTT	CASSEPRGTEQYF
TRBJ2-7	TRBV7-3	TRBD2	many	TGTGCCAGCAGTTCCGGGACTAGCGGCTACGAGCAGTACTTC	CASSSGTSGYEQYF
TRBJ2-1	TRBV5-1	-	few	TGCGCCAGCACCATGGAAGACTACAATGAGCAGTTCTTC	CASTMEDYNEQFF